The 4 T cell receptor beta chains below were found in one sample sequenced in a study of CD8 T cells in Susac syndrome. Reverse transcription of about 0.45 to 1 ug RNA used random hexamers. TCRdb called the immunoSEQ multiplex PCR reads again in MiXCR, with one record for every CDR3 protein. The sample records fewer than 90,000 distinct CDR3 sequences, over 85% being singletons. Specimen: CD8+ T cells from PBMCs. Receptors were obtained from a human donor with Susac syndrome.

V and J are TRBV5-1 and TRBJ1-2; TRBD1 aligns across 7 bases. Germline V gene sequence: CDR1 SGHRS, CDR2 YFSETQ. The ends lost 4 bases at V and 0 bases at J; junction bases unmatched: 21. The CDR3 spans 20 residues. This CDR3 reads CASSLYFALDRIPANYGYTF. The CDR3 coding sequence is TGCGCCAGCAGCCTGTACTTTGCGCTGGACAGGATACCCGCTAACTATGGCTACACCTTC.

The chain combines TRBV4-2 with TRBJ1-1; no reliable D call. Germline V lookup: CDR1 LGHNA, CDR2 YNFKEQ. The V and J ends lost 0 bases and 1 base respectively, with 9 bases between them. The CDR3 is 15 amino acids. The CDR3, as DNA: TGTGCCAGCAGCCAAGATTCAAGGCAGAACACTGAAGCTTTCTTT. Residues: CASSQDSRQNTEAFF.

V is TRBV5-1 and J is TRBJ2-7, with 9 bases aligning to TRBD1. The trim removed 4 bases at V and 2 bases at J, leaving 4 bases unmatched. The CDR3 runs 14 residues. The germline V gene has CDR1 SGHRS and CDR2 YFSETQ. The CDR3 loop is CASSGGQGPYEQYF. The CDR3, as DNA: TGCGCCAGCAGCGGAGGACAGGGGCCCTACGAGCAGTACTTC.

This clonotype was recorded once. The CDR3 region has the DNA TGTGCCTGGAACAGAATAGGATCACCCCTCCACTTT. Translation: CAWNRIGSPLHF. This chain uses TRBV30 with TRBJ1-6, with D uncertain. Trimming left V 4 bases short and J 10 bases short, with 11 bases between. Germline loops: CDR1 GTSNPN, CDR2 SVGIG (reference sequence). The CDR3 loop spans 12 amino acids. Complete variable domain (other parts from reference TRBV30 and TRBJ1-6): SQTIHQWPATLVQPVGSPLSLECTVEGTSNPNLYWYRQAAGRGLQLLFYSVGIGQISSEVPQNLSASRPQDRQFILSSKKLLLSDSGFYLCAWNRIGSPLHFGNGTRLTVT.